A single T cell receptor (beta chain) is shown here with its context. These data are taken from a study of blood T cell repertoires in COVID-19. The overall study: Samples came from the United States, Italy and Spain, spanning acute and convalescent COVID-19.

The table came from immunoSEQ multiplex PCR; TCRdb's copy has only in-frame clones and leaves some out. Found here are some 260,000 clones, more than 70% of them singletons; the top ten hold approximately 3.1%. The germline V gene has CDR1 MNHNY and CDR2 SVGAGI (reference sequence). The V end lost 7 bases, the J end lost 4 bases, and 8 bases lay between the germline ends. This CDR3 spans 11 amino acids. The sequence was collected from a woman younger than 35 with acute or convalescent COVID-19. Sequencing input: peripheral blood. This rearrangement joins TRBV6-6 to TRBJ2-7; D gene ambiguous. The CDR3 here is CASTSVYEQYF. The CDR3 region has the DNA TGTGCCAGCACCAGTGTGTACGAGCAGTACTTC.